Listed here are 11 T cell receptor beta chains from one sample, sequenced in a study of T cell responses to AZD1222 COVID-19 vaccine. Sequencing used immunoSEQ multiplex PCR; TCRdb keeps in-frame clones, though not all of them. Seen here are some 130,000 clones, roughly 85% observed once, and the top ten hold 15% to 20%. Sequencing was performed on peripheral blood, taken on day 0 of MenACWY control vaccination. The source is an adult in good health.

The CDR3 protein is CASSAPSGQQNYGYTF. The CDR3 DNA follows: TGTGCCAGCAGCGCCCCTTCTGGACAACAAAACTATGGCTACACCTTC. The chain joins TRBV9 to TRBJ1-2, with D possibly matching TRBD1 (5 bases). This CDR3 spans 16 amino acids. V was trimmed by 3 bases and J by 2 bases, leaving 17 bases between them. CDR1 is SGDLS, CDR2 YYNGEE, per germline. The whole variable domain, filled in from reference TRBV9 and TRBJ1-2, reads DSGVTQTPKHLITATGQRVTLRCSPRSGDLSVYWYQQSLDQGLQFLIQYYNGEERAKGNILERFSAQQFPDLHSELNLSSLELGDSALYFCASSAPSGQQNYGYTFGSGTRLTVV.

This clone was detected a few times. This rearrangement joins TRBV2 to TRBJ1-1; D is undetermined. Germline V gene data show CDR1 as SNHLY and CDR2 as FYNNEI. This CDR3 region has 13 residues. V lost 4 bases, J lost 0 bases, and 6 bases lay in between. In nucleotides, the CDR3 is TGTGCCAGCAGTGTGACTGTGAACACTGAAGCTTTCTTT. Its protein product is CASSVTVNTEAFF.

This chain joins TRBV19 and TRBJ1-2; 8 bases are a match to TRBD1. The CDR3 contains 17 residues. The V gene end was trimmed by 7 bases and the J gene end by 0 bases; junction bases not matched to a gene: 13. CDR1 and CDR2 from the germline V gene are LNHDA and SQIVND (reference sequence). The CDR3 region has the DNA TGTGCCAGTATAGGAGCGGGGACAGGAGAAACTAACTATGGCTACACCTTC. Protein: CASIGAGTGETNYGYTF.

The chain carries TRBV5-1 and TRBJ2-7; TRBD1 matches 8 bases. This CDR3 spans 15 amino acids. Trimming removed 0 bases from V and 5 bases from J; junction bases left unmatched: 7. Germline CDR1 and CDR2: SGHRS and YFSETQ. As DNA, the CDR3 is TGCGCCAGCAGCTTGGTAGGCCAGGGGGCCGACGAGCAGTACTTC. This encodes CASSLVGQGADEQYF.

The chain employs TRBV6-6 and TRBJ2-7; TRBD1 agrees at 9 bases. The CDR3 covers 12 residues. The V segment lost 8 bases and the J segment 8 bases; nucleotides outside the gene matches: 7. Germline V CDR1 and CDR2: MNHNY, SVGAGI (reference sequence). The CDR3 spells CASGGQGFKQYF. CDR3 DNA sequence: TGTGCCAGCGGGGGACAGGGCTTTAAGCAGTACTTC.

V gene TRBV7-6 combines with J gene TRBJ2-2, with 13 bases lining up with TRBD2. Germline CDR1 SGHVS, CDR2 FNYEAQ. The V and J ends lost 5 bases and 8 bases, in that order; junction bases with no gene match: 8. The CDR3 contains 16 residues. CDR3 nucleotides: TGTGCCAGCAGCCCGGCGGGACTAGCGGGGACAGGGGAGCTGTTTTTT. Translated, it gives CASSPAGLAGTGELFF.

This clone was seen only once. The rearrangement joins TRBV14 to TRBJ1-1, with 8 bases aligning to TRBD1. CDR3 size: 15 residues. With 1 base clipped from V and 4 bases from J, the junction kept 5 bases outside the gene matches. CDR1 and CDR2 from the germline V gene are SGHDN and FVKESK. In DNA, the CDR3 is TGTGCCAGCAGCCAAGGGACAGGGTGGGGCACTGAAGCTTTCTTT. Its protein product is CASSQGTGWGTEAFF.

This clone was counted a single time. The chain carries TRBV5-6 and TRBJ1-4, with a possible D match to TRBD1 (5 bases). The CDR3 extends over 15 amino acids. CDR1 and CDR2 (germline): SGHDT, YYEEEE. With 3 bases removed from V and 2 bases from J, the gap between germline ends came to 11 bases. The CDR3 bases are TGTGCCAGCAGCTCCTCGAACAGGACTAATGAAAAACTGTTTTTT. Protein product: CASSSSNRTNEKLFF.

The chain couples TRBV30 to TRBJ1-2, with D uncertain. The V and J ends lost 0 bases and 4 bases respectively, with 24 bases between them. This CDR3 region has 18 residues. Germline lookup yields CDR1 GTSNPN and CDR2 SVGIG (reference sequence). This CDR3 is CAWSVTGQAFSQTYGYTF. The DNA of the CDR3 is TGTGCCTGGAGTGTAACGGGTCAGGCTTTCTCTCAGACCTATGGCTACACCTTC.

The chain is built from TRBV7-2 and TRBJ1-2, with a possible D match to TRBD1 (5 bases). CDR3 size: 16 residues. CDR1 and CDR2 from the germline V gene are SGHTA and FQGNSA. V was shortened by 3 bases and J by 1 base, with 15 bases between the two germline ends. CDR3 loop: CASSFRSGQYNYGYTF. CDR3 in DNA: TGTGCCAGCAGCTTTAGATCCGGACAATATAACTATGGCTACACCTTC.

The rearrangement uses TRBV6-5 and TRBJ1-2; D may be TRBD1 (6 bases). V shed 6 bases and J shed 4 bases, with 9 bases lying between them. From germline, CDR1 is MNHEY and CDR2 SVGAGI. CDR3 length: 12 amino acids. The CDR3 DNA is TGTGCCAGCAGCAGGGGCTCCTATGGCTACACCTTC. Translated: CASSRGSYGYTF.